The 20 T cell receptor beta chains given below trace back to one sample, sequenced in a study of blood T cell repertoires in COVID-19. Data came from immunoSEQ multiplex PCR; TCRdb stores just in-frame clones and leaves some out. The repertoire holds 150,000 to 200,000 clones, about 83% seen once, with around 13% in the top ten. The sequencing input was peripheral blood. These receptor sequences come from a woman aged 70-85 years with COVID-19, enrolled during active disease.

The chain is built from TRBV5-1 and TRBJ1-6; the match to TRBD1 covers 10 bases. CDR1 is SGHRS, CDR2 YFSETQ, per germline. This CDR3 has 16 amino acids. V lost 1 base, J lost 6 bases, and 4 bases stayed unmatched. Here the CDR3 reads CASSLMTGGLNSPLHF. CDR3 bases: TGCGCCAGCAGCTTGATGACAGGGGGCCTTAATTCACCCCTCCACTTT.

The CDR3 loop is CAWSVNGQNYGYTF. The CDR3, as DNA: TGTGCCTGGAGTGTAAACGGACAGAACTATGGCTACACCTTC. J is TRBJ1-2 and V is TRBV30, with D possibly TRBD1 on 6 matching bases. Deletions cut 0 bases from V and 2 bases from J, with 10 bases between. The CDR3 has 14 amino acids. From germline, CDR1 is GTSNPN and CDR2 SVGIG (reference sequence).

J is TRBJ1-1 and V is TRBV5-1; tentative D call: TRBD1 (6 bases). V was pared by 2 bases and J by 5 bases, with 10 bases between. Germline V lookup: CDR1 SGHRS, CDR2 YFSETQ. This CDR3 contains 13 residues. CDR3 DNA: TGCGCCAGCAGCTTACAGGGAAGGACTGAAGCTTTCTTT. This translates into CASSLQGRTEAFF.

The chain recombines TRBV7-3 with TRBJ2-2, with D maybe TRBD1 (5 bases). Germline V gene data show CDR1 as SGHTA and CDR2 as FQGTGA. Trimming took off 6 bases at V and 6 bases at J, with 17 bases between the two ends. The CDR3 contains 15 residues. The CDR3 DNA reads as TGTGCCAGCAGGGAGCAGGGCCCGAATCCCGGGGAGCTGTTTTTT. Translating gives CASREQGPNPGELFF.

This clone was detected only once. The V and J genes are TRBV3-1 (or the pseudogene TRBV3-2) and TRBJ1-5; D gene ambiguous. CDR1 LGHDT and CDR2 YNNKEL come from the germline V gene (reference sequence). CDR3 length: 13 residues. Trimming left V 3 bases short and J 7 bases short, with 10 bases between. CDR3 residues: CASSQSPRQPQHF. The CDR3 coding sequence is TGTGCCAGCAGCCAGAGTCCGAGGCAGCCCCAGCATTTT.

The rearrangement joins TRBV7-3 to TRBJ2-7; TRBD1 is a possible D gene (6 bases). The V end lost 2 bases, the J end lost 6 bases, and 11 bases lay between the germline ends. The length of the CDR3 is 13 residues. Germline V gene data show CDR1 as SGHTA and CDR2 as FQGTGA. This CDR3 is CASSLGTTGEQYF. The DNA for the CDR3 is TGTGCCAGCAGCTTAGGGACAACAGGCGAGCAGTACTTC. The full variable domain, with the rest looked up from reference TRBV7-3 and TRBJ2-7, is GAGVSQTPSNKVTEKGKYVELRCDPISGHTALYWYRQSLGQGPEFLIYFQGTGAADDSGLPNDRFFAVRPEGSVSTLKIQRTERGDSAVYLCASSLGTTGEQYFGPGTRLTVT.

This chain links TRBV7-9 with TRBJ2-1, with 7 bases lining up with TRBD2. Germline lookup yields CDR1 SEHNR and CDR2 FQNEAQ (reference sequence). The CDR3 extends over 14 amino acids. J gave up 8 bases and V 2 bases, and 6 bases lay outside the gene matches. The CDR3 reads CASSLSGTPHEQFF. For the CDR3, the DNA is TGTGCCAGCAGCTTAAGCGGGACCCCCCATGAGCAGTTCTTC.

This chain links TRBV5-6 with TRBJ1-2; D is ambiguous. Germline V gene sequence: CDR1 SGHDT, CDR2 YYEEEE. The CDR3 runs to 14 residues. V gave up 2 bases and J gave up 3 bases, with 11 bases separating them. CDR3 amino acids: CASSFSGLHYGYTF. The CDR3 DNA sequence: TGTGCCAGCAGCTTTTCCGGACTCCACTATGGCTACACCTTC. The full variable domain, completed using reference TRBV5-6 and TRBJ1-2, is DAGVTQSPTHLIKTRGQQVTLRCSPKSGHDTVSWYQQALGQGPQFIFQYYEEEERQRGNFPDRFSGHQFPNYSSELNVNALLLGDSALYLCASSFSGLHYGYTFGSGTRLTVV.

The chain uses TRBV29-1 and TRBJ2-2, with TRBD1 identical over 9 bases. CDR3 size: 13 residues. V trimming: 4 bases; J trimming: 7 bases; junction bases outside the gene matches: 4. Germline values: CDR1 SQVTM, CDR2 ANQGSEA. The CDR3 here is CSVGDRGIGELFF. The CDR3 DNA sequence: TGCAGCGTTGGTGACAGGGGGATCGGGGAGCTGTTTTTT.

The rearrangement joins TRBV20-1 to TRBJ2-1; D not resolved. V gave up 6 bases and J gave up 7 bases, with 10 bases separating them. This CDR3 is 11 amino acids long. Germline V gene sequence: CDR1 DFQATT, CDR2 SNEGSKA (reference sequence). CDR3 region: CSALMRNEQFF. CDR3 nucleotides: TGCAGTGCCCTCATGAGGAATGAGCAGTTCTTC.

The chain is built from TRBV6-2 or TRBV6-3 and TRBJ2-2; D gene uncertain. This CDR3 region has 18 residues. Between the trimmed V and J ends, which lost 0 bases and 0 bases, there was a span of 14 bases. Germline V gene sequence: CDR1 MNHEY, CDR2 SVGEGT. This CDR3 is CASSYSFGQPANTGELFF. The CDR3 DNA is TGTGCCAGCAGTTACTCGTTTGGGCAACCCGCGAACACCGGGGAGCTGTTTTTT.

The chain has TRBV29-1 and TRBJ2-3; a weak D match, TRBD1 (7 bases). Per germline, CDR1 SQVTM and CDR2 ANQGSEA. CDR3 size: 14 residues. With 5 bases removed from V and 3 bases from J, the gap between germline ends came to 15 bases. The CDR3 sequence: CSVPQGSGTDTQYF. The CDR3 coding sequence is TGCAGCGTTCCACAGGGGAGCGGGACAGATACGCAGTATTTT.

The rearrangement joins TRBV11-2 to TRBJ2-7; D call uncertain. The CDR3 covers 13 residues. Germline V CDR1 and CDR2: SGHAT, FQNNGV. Trimming pared 1 base from V and 7 bases from J, leaving 11 bases between. Written as DNA, the CDR3 is TGTGCCAGCAGCTTAGTTCCGTTCCCGGAGCAGTACTTC. It codes for CASSLVPFPEQYF.

The V call is TRBV4-2, the J call TRBJ2-7; 7 bases are a match to TRBD2. The CDR3 totals 14 residues. The trim removed 1 base at V and 4 bases at J, leaving 4 bases unmatched. CDR1 is LGHNA, CDR2 YNFKEQ, per germline. The chain's CDR3 is CASSQARTSYEQYF. Written as DNA, the CDR3 is TGTGCCAGCAGCCAAGCGAGGACTAGTTACGAGCAGTACTTC.

The chain combines TRBV3-1 (or the pseudogene TRBV3-2) with TRBJ2-7; 7 bases map to TRBD2. There are 16 residues in the CDR3. Losses at the gene ends were 0 bases for V and 0 bases for J; bases not matched to a gene: 5. Per the germline V gene, CDR1 is LGHDT and CDR2 is YNNKEL (reference sequence). The DNA for the CDR3 is TGTGCCAGCAGCCAAGATGGGGCGGGAGTCTCCTACGAGCAGTACTTC. Translating it yields CASSQDGAGVSYEQYF.

This clone was observed a handful of times. The chain employs TRBV4-2 and TRBJ2-7; 16 bases are a match to TRBD2. Trimming cost V 4 bases and J 2 bases; bases outside gene matches: 2. This CDR3 comprises 16 residues. Germline V gene data show CDR1 as LGHNA and CDR2 as YNFKEQ. CDR3 DNA sequence: TGTGCCAGCAGCCTAGGGACTAGCGGGAGGGCCTACGAGCAGTACTTC. Translated: CASSLGTSGRAYEQYF.

The chain uses TRBV7-8 and TRBJ1-2, with 7 bases matching TRBD1. In germline, CDR1 is SGHVS, CDR2 FQNEAQ. This CDR3 has 15 amino acids. The J segment lost 4 bases and the V segment lost 5 bases, leaving 10 bases of the junction unmatched. Here the CDR3 reads CASSPETGRPYGYTF. The CDR3 nucleotides are TGTGCCAGCAGCCCCGAGACAGGGAGGCCCTATGGCTACACCTTC.

This clone was seen a few times. The rearrangement links TRBV7-3 to TRBJ2-3, with D possibly being TRBD1 (6 bases). This CDR3 is 16 amino acids long. The germline CDR1 and CDR2 sequences are SGHTA and FQGTGA. Trimming removed 5 bases from V and 2 bases from J, with 17 bases in between. CDR3 sequence reads: CASSPGPQGTTDTQYF. The DNA of the CDR3 is TGTGCCAGCAGCCCGGGGCCTCAGGGGACCACAGATACGCAGTATTTT.

This clone came up a few times. The chain links TRBV30 to TRBJ1-5, with D tentatively TRBD1 (5 bases). Germline V gives CDR1 GTSNPN, CDR2 SVGIG (reference sequence). The CDR3 contains 15 residues. Between the trimmed V and J ends, which lost 3 bases and 3 bases, there was a span of 15 bases. As DNA, the CDR3 is TGTGCCTGGAGCCGCAACAGGCCCTTCAATCAGCCCCAGCATTTT. It yields the protein CAWSRNRPFNQPQHF.

The V and J genes are TRBV7-6 and TRBJ2-1; tentative D call: TRBD2 (6 bases). This CDR3 contains 14 residues. The germline V gene has CDR1 SGHVS and CDR2 FNYEAQ. The V gene lost 4 bases and the J gene lost 1 base, with 8 bases spanning the gap. In DNA form, the CDR3 reads TGTGCCAGCAGCTCCGGGACTTCCTACAATGAGCAGTTCTTC. It yields the protein CASSSGTSYNEQFF.